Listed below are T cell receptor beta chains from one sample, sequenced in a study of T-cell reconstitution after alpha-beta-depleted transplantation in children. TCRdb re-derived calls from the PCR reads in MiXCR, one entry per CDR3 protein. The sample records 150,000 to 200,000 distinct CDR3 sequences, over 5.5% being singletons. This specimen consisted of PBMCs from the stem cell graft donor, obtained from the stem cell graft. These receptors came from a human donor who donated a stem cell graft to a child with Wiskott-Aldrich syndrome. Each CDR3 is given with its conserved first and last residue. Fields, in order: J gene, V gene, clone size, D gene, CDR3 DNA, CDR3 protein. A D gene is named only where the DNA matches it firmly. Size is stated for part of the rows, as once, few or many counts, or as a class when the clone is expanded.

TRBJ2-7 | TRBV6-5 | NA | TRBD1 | TGTGCCAGCAGTTACTCGTGGCGACAGGGGGCCCACGAGCAGTACTTC | CASSYSWRQGAHEQYF
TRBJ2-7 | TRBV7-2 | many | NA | TGTGCCAGCAGCTCATGGAACTACGAGCAGTACTTC | CASSSWNYEQYF
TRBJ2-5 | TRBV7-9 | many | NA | TGTGCCAGCAGCTTCCAAGAAAGGGTTGGGCAGACCCAGTACTTC | CASSFQERVGQTQYF
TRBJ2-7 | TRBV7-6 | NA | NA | TGTGCCAGCAGCCGTGGCAAGGGTACAGACTACGAGCAGTACTTC | CASSRGKGTDYEQYF
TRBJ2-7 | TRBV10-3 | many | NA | TGTGCCCTAATCCATCGTCTCGGGCAGTACTTC | CALIHRLGQYF
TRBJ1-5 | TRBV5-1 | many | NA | TGCGCCAGCCGAAGAGGGTACGATCAGCCCCAGCATTTT | CASRRGYDQPQHF
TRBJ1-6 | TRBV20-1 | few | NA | TGCAGTGCTAGTCTGGGGGAGGCCCTCCACTTT | CSASLGEALHF
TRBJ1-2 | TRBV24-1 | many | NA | TGTGCCACCAGTGTTCAGGAATACTATGGCTACACCTTC | CATSVQEYYGYTF
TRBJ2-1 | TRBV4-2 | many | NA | TGTGCCAGCAGCCAAGAAGGTTTTGGTGAGCAGTTCTTC | CASSQEGFGEQFF
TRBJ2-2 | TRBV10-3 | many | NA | TGTGCCATCAGTGGGGCCGGGCAAATGAACACCGGGGAGCTGTTTTTT | CAISGAGQMNTGELFF
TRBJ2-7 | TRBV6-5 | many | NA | TGTGCCAGCAGTTACGATTCCTCCTACGAGCAGTACTTC | CASSYDSSYEQYF
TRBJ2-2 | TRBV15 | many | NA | TGTGCCACCAGCAGAGGACTAGTCGGGGAGCTGTTTTTT | CATSRGLVGELFF
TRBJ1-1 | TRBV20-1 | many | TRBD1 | TGCAGTGCTATAAGTCCCGGGACAGGGAACACTGAAGCTTTCTTT | CSAISPGTGNTEAFF
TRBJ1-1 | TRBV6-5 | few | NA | TGTGCCAGCAGCCTTTCCGGGGCTGAAGCTTTCTTT | CASSLSGAEAFF
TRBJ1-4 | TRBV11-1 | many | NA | TGTGCCAGCAGCTTCGACGGGGCAACTAATGAAAAACTGTTTTTT | CASSFDGATNEKLFF
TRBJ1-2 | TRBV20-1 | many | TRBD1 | TGCAGTGCTCGGGACAGGGGATGGGGCTACACCTTC | CSARDRGWGYTF
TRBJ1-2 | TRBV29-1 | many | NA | TGCAGCGTTGAAGATCTGCGGCGCCTCTATGGCTACACCTTC | CSVEDLRRLYGYTF
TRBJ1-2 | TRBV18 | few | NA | TGTGCCAGCTCACCGACGGACGGTAACTATGGCTACACCTTC | CASSPTDGNYGYTF
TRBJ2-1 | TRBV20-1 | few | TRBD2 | TGCAGTGCTAGTATCGGGGGGGTTCAGTTCTTC | CSASIGGVQFF
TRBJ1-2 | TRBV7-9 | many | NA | TGTGCCAGCAGCTTCAGCTGGGCGTTCCATGGCTACACCTTC | CASSFSWAFHGYTF
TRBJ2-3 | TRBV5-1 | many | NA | TGCGCCAGCAGCTTATCGGCTGACTATAGCACAGATACGCAGTATTTT | CASSLSADYSTDTQYF
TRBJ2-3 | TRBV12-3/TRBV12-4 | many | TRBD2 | TGTGCCAGCAGTATACTTGGCGGGAGAAGCACAGATACGCAGTATTTT | CASSILGGRSTDTQYF
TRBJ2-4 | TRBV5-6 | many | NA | TGTGCCAGCAGCAGCTATGCCAACACAAGGATTCAGTACTTC | CASSSYANTRIQYF
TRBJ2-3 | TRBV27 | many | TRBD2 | TGTGCCAGCAGTTCCGAACTAGCGCTCCGAGATACGCAGTATTTT | CASSSELALRDTQYF
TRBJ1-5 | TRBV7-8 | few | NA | TGTGCCAGCAGCTTACTAGGGGACAATCAGCCCCAGCATTTT | CASSLLGDNQPQHF
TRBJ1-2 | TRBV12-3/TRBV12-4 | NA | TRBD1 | TGTGCCAGCAGTCCCGGGACAGGGACGGGCTACACCTTC | CASSPGTGTGYTF
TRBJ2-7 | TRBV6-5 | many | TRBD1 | TGTGCCAGCAGTTACTTTTACCGGGACAGGGTCTACGAGCAGTACTTC | CASSYFYRDRVYEQYF
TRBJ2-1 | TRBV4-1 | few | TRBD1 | TGCGCCAGCAGCCAACCGGGACAGGGGGGCTACAATGAGCAGTTCTTC | CASSQPGQGGYNEQFF
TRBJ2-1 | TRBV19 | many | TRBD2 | TGTGCCAGTAGTAAGCGGGACGTCCTCCATGAGCAGTTCTTC | CASSKRDVLHEQFF
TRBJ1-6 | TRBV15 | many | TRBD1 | TGTGCCACCAAGATTACCGGGACAGGGGACTATCCCCTCCACTTT | CATKITGTGDYPLHF
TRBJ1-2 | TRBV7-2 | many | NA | TGTGCCAGCAGCCCAGAAGCTAACTATGGCTACACCTTC | CASSPEANYGYTF
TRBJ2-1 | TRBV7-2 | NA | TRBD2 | TGTGCCAGCAGCTCAGGACTAGCGGGGGGCTCCAATGAGCAGTTCTTC | CASSSGLAGGSNEQFF
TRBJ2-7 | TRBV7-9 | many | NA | TGTGCCAGCAGCTTCGGGTTAGGGTTATCGCCCGAGCAGTACTTC | CASSFGLGLSPEQYF
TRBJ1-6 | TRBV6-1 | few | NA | TGTGCCGCACTAGACTGGAGCTCCTATAATTCACCCCTCCACTTT | CAALDWSSYNSPLHF
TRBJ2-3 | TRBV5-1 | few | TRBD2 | TGCGCCAGCAGCTTGGGGCCTAGCGGACGCACAGATACGCAGTATTTT | CASSLGPSGRTDTQYF
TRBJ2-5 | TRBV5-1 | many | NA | TGTGCCAGCAGCCTAGCAGGGGAGACCCAGTACTTC | CASSLAGETQYF
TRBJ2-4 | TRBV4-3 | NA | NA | TGCGCCAGCAGCCAAGTTGGTGTAGCCAAAAACATTCAGTACTTC | CASSQVGVAKNIQYF
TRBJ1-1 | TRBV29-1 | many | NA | TGCAGCGTTGAACGGGTTCTCACTGAAGCTTTCTTT | CSVERVLTEAFF
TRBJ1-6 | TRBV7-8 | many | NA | TGTGCCAGCAGTTCCGCAGGGCTCGGTTCACCCCTCCACTTT | CASSSAGLGSPLHF
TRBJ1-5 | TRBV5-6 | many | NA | TGTGCCAGCAGTTTGAGGGGGGTCAGCAATCAGCCCCAGCATTTT | CASSLRGVSNQPQHF
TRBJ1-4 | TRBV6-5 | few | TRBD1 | TGTGCCAGCACTTCCGGCAGGGGGGCAGCAACTAATGAAAAACTGTTTTTT | CASTSGRGAATNEKLFF
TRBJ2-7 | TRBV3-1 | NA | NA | TGTGCCAGCAGCCAAGTTTCAGGGTTGGGGCAGTACTTC | CASSQVSGLGQYF
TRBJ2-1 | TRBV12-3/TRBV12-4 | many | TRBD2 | TGTGCCAGCAGTTTAGCGGGGGGGATCTCCAATGAGCAGTTCTTC | CASSLAGGISNEQFF
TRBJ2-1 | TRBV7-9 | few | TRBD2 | TGTGCCAGCAGCTTAGTCGCGCTAGCGGTCAATTCGGAGCAGTTCTTC | CASSLVALAVNSEQFF
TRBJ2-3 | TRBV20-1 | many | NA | TGCAGTGCTAGGGTTGTGACAGATACGCAGTATTTT | CSARVVTDTQYF